The clone carrying this TCR beta chain was seen at least ten times. The data were taken from a study of T-cell reconstitution after alpha-beta-depleted transplantation in children. Molecular barcoding with unique molecular identifiers was used for the TCRbeta library. TCRdb passed the PCR reads through MiXCR, listing each CDR3 protein once. The sample gives just under 550,000 distinct CDR3 sequences, about a sixth of which show up once; about 3.1% is in the top ten. V was clipped by 0 bases and J by 5 bases, with 11 bases between them. CDR1 is SQVTM, CDR2 ANQGSEA, per germline. The CDR3 contains 14 residues.

The chain joins TRBV29-1 to TRBJ2-1; no definite D call. This sequence originates from a human donor who donated a stem cell graft to a child with acute lymphoblastic leukemia. The material was PBMCs from the stem cell graft donor, obtained from the stem cell graft. The CDR3 nucleotides read TGCAGCGTTGAAGATCCACTCACTAACAATGAGCAGTTCTTC. Translated, it gives CSVEDPLTNNEQFF.